Described below is a single TCR beta chain sequence and its context. The antigen is not known. At one of its ends the junction is not consistent with the germline gene, which may arise from a read error. PCR used 60 Vbeta primers and 13 Jbeta primers. Under the authors' procedure: Among the unique TCR beta chains that a later analysis counted, some 73 million in all, about 11 million were shared. TCRdb keeps only in-frame clones here, not all; method: immunoSEQ multiplex PCR. The V and J calls and clone size were taken over from that table, and D and trimming were inferred from the DNA. The sample contains about 140,000 clones, more than 60% of which appear only once. These donors, healthy bone marrow donors, were studied. These data come from a study of cytomegalovirus exposure and HLA in healthy donors. CDR3 length: 15 amino acids. Germline loops: CDR1 SEHNR, CDR2 FQNEAQ (reference sequence). Overall study results and limits: Clonal expansion was found to be greater in HLA-associated TCR beta chains than in equally common others in a later analysis. Later, an analysis found that common viral pathogens appeared to be linked with several of the most significant clusters.

The sample taken for sequencing was PBMCs. The TCR comes from a male donor in good health and CMV-seronegative. The rearrangement joins TRBV7-9 to TRBJ2-7; D remains unclear. This CDR3 reads CSSSPKVRVSYEQYF. The CDR3 DNA reads TGTTCCAGCAGCCCCAAGGTCCGGGTCTCCTACGAGCAGTACTTC.